This T cell receptor (beta chain) was sequenced in a study of blood T cell repertoires in COVID-19. Recruitment covered about 25 US areas and drew participants whose ages spanned about 18 to 89 years. Participants were placed into cohorts based on the clinical history they reported. Authors' analysis steps: Estimation of nucleated cell counts was performed using reference gene primer amplification. Libraries were prepared by immunoSEQ multiplex PCR; TCRdb keeps only in-frame clonotypes and omits some of them. V and J calls plus clone size are reproduced from that table; the DNA served to infer D and trimming. The table lists 200,000 to 300,000 clones, around 85% of them singletons. CDR1 and CDR2 (germline): SGHTA, FQGNSA. V lost 2 bases, J lost 2 bases, and 21 bases lay in between. This CDR3 comprises 18 residues.

Sequenced sample: PBMCs or T cells enriched from blood (not recorded which). This chain joins TRBV7-2 and TRBJ1-2; D might be TRBD1 (6 bases). This receptor was identified in a woman in her fifties or sixties with acute COVID-19. CDR3 DNA sequence: TGTGCCAGCAGCTTACGTAGGACAGAGGGGTTCTCCAACTATGGCTACACCTTC. This encodes CASSLRRTEGFSNYGYTF.